The 9 T cell receptor beta chains listed next were all sequenced from one sample in a study of blood T cell repertoires in COVID-19. TCRdb's table, derived via immunoSEQ multiplex PCR, lists solely in-frame clones and lacks some. Of 50,000 or so clones in the sample, approximately 85% were seen once. The sequenced material came from peripheral blood. These receptors were collected from a woman older than 75 with acute or convalescent COVID-19.

The V gene is TRBV9, the J gene TRBJ2-2, with D maybe TRBD2 (6 bases). V dropped 4 bases and J dropped 0 bases, with 13 bases sitting between them. This CDR3 has 16 residues. The germline gives CDR1 SGDLS, CDR2 YYNGEE. Here the CDR3 DNA reads TGTGCCAGCAGCATCTATAGCGGCGCGAACACCGGGGAGCTGTTTTTT. Protein product: CASSIYSGANTGELFF.

This chain joins TRBV9 and TRBJ2-7; TRBD2 aligns across 9 bases. The CDR3 totals 17 residues. J gave up 0 bases and V 4 bases, and 11 bases lay outside the gene matches. Germline CDR1 reads SGDLS; CDR2 reads YYNGEE. The CDR3 here is CASSPGGLAGNSYEQYV. In nucleotides, the CDR3 is TGTGCCAGCAGCCCCGGGGGGCTAGCGGGGAACTCCTACGAGCAGTACGTC.

The chain carries TRBV5-6 and TRBJ2-3; 10 bases are shared with TRBD2. The length of the CDR3 is 15 residues. Germline V gene lookup returns CDR1 SGHDT and CDR2 YYEEEE. With V trimmed by 0 bases and J by 5 bases, 3 bases remained unmatched. In nucleotides, the CDR3 is TGTGCCAGCAGCTTGGTAGCGGGGGGTGGAGATACGCAGTATTTT. Translating it yields CASSLVAGGGDTQYF. Full variable domain (remainder filled in from reference TRBV5-6 and TRBJ2-3): DAGVTQSPTHLIKTRGQQVTLRCSPKSGHDTVSWYQQALGQGPQFIFQYYEEEERQRGNFPDRFSGHQFPNYSSELNVNALLLGDSALYLCASSLVAGGGDTQYFGPGTRLTVL.

The chain joins TRBV10-3 to TRBJ1-6; tentatively, D is TRBD1 (5 bases). This CDR3 comprises 13 residues. Germline-derived CDR1 and CDR2 are ENHRY and SYGVKD. V was cut by 10 bases and J by 7 bases, with 14 bases left in between. CDR3 nucleotide sequence: TGTGCCACCAGCGGGGGTATGAATTCACCCCTCCACTTT. It yields the protein CATSGGMNSPLHF.

J is TRBJ1-6 and V is TRBV28; TRBD1 aligns across 8 bases. Germline assignment: CDR1 MDHEN and CDR2 SYDVKM. Germline trimming cut 5 bases from V and 7 bases from J; bases unmatched to any gene: 4. The CDR3 is 14 amino acids. CDR3: CASSRTGINSPLHF. CDR3 DNA: TGTGCCAGCAGTCGGACAGGGATCAATTCACCCCTCCACTTT.

The chain joins TRBV28 to TRBJ1-1, with a tentative D call TRBD1 (6 bases). CDR1 is MDHEN, CDR2 SYDVKM, per germline. The CDR3 is 14 amino acids. V was trimmed by 9 bases and J by 6 bases, leaving 20 bases between them. The CDR3 DNA reads as TGTGCCAGTGCCCCCGGGGGGGCCGTGGCTGAAGCTTTCTTT. The encoded protein is CASAPGGAVAEAFF.

This clone showed up just a few times. The chain couples TRBV7-9 to TRBJ1-1; no clear D. This CDR3 region has 14 residues. CDR1 and CDR2 (germline): SEHNR, FQNEAQ (reference sequence). Trimming left V 1 base short and J 0 bases short, with 6 bases between. The CDR3 sequence: CASSLGRLNTEAFF. DNA of the CDR3: TGTGCCAGCAGCTTAGGCAGGTTGAACACTGAAGCTTTCTTT.

This rearrangement joins TRBV5-4 to TRBJ1-2, with 10 bases matching TRBD1. Germline V gene sequence: CDR1 SGHNT, CDR2 YYREEE (reference sequence). This CDR3 spans 16 amino acids. V trimming: 0 bases; J trimming: 1 base; junction bases outside the gene matches: 3. CDR3 DNA sequence: TGTGCCAGCAGCTTGGCGGGACAGGGGTTTAACTATGGCTACACCTTC. Translated: CASSLAGQGFNYGYTF.

This rearrangement joins TRBV5-4 to TRBJ2-2, with 11 bases aligning to TRBD2. The CDR3 runs 19 residues. Per germline, CDR1 SGHNT and CDR2 YYREEE (reference sequence). The V gene end was trimmed by 2 bases and the J gene end by 7 bases; junction bases not matched to a gene: 16. CDR3 DNA: TGTGCCAGCAGCTTCAGTGTTGCGACTAGCGGGATGGCGGGCGGGGAGCTGTTTTTT. Translation gives CASSFSVATSGMAGGELFF.